One and the same sample provided the 9 T cell receptor beta chains below, sequenced in a study of control samples from healthy donors and cancer patients. The assay was immunoSEQ multiplex PCR, and TCRdb's table has in-frame clones only and misses some. The sample contains 130,000 or so clones, 94% of which appear only once. The sample was blood. These receptor sequences come from a man between 40 and 49 years old in good health.

This chain links TRBV6-2 or TRBV6-3 with TRBJ1-2; D remains ambiguous. Germline V gene lookup returns CDR1 MNHEY and CDR2 SVGEGT. V was cut by 2 bases and J by 5 bases, with 6 bases left in between. The CDR3 covers 12 residues. The CDR3 region has the DNA TGTGCCAGCAGTTACGGCGGATATGGCTACACCTTC. It codes for CASSYGGYGYTF.

This clone was counted between two and nine times. V usage is TRBV24-1 and J usage is TRBJ2-1; 11 nucleotides match TRBD1. The ends lost 6 bases at V and 8 bases at J; junction bases unmatched: 8. This CDR3 is 15 amino acids long. Germline lookup yields CDR1 KGHDR and CDR2 SFDVKD. CDR3 bases: TGTGCCACCAGTTCAGGGACAGGGGGATTCTATGAGCAGTTCTTC. Translated, it gives CATSSGTGGFYEQFF.

The chain has TRBV7-2 and TRBJ2-1, with D unclear. The CDR3 covers 15 residues. Germline CDR1 and CDR2: SGHTA and FQGNSA. V was pared by 2 bases and J by 0 bases, with 8 bases between. The CDR3 spells CASSLHSRSYNEQFF. CDR3 nucleotide sequence: TGTGCCAGCAGCTTACACTCCCGCTCCTACAATGAGCAGTTCTTC.

The gene calls are TRBV28 and TRBJ2-7, with 10 positions matching TRBD2. The CDR3 is 15 residues long. Germline CDR1 reads MDHEN; CDR2 reads SYDVKM. With V trimmed by 5 bases and J by 2 bases, 6 bases remained unmatched. The CDR3 nucleotides are TGTGCCAGCAGTAAGGGACTAGCGAACACCTACGAGCAGTACTTC. The encoded protein is CASSKGLANTYEQYF.

This clone appeared a single time. The rearrangement links TRBV3-1 (or the pseudogene TRBV3-2) to TRBJ1-4, with 10 bases that match TRBD1. V lost 4 bases to trimming and J lost 2 bases; unmatched junction nucleotides: 4. Germline CDR1 and CDR2: LGHDT and YNNKEL (reference sequence). CDR3 length: 16 amino acids. The CDR3 DNA sequence: TGTGCCAGCAGCCCCCTGGACAGGGGGACTAATGAAAAACTGTTTTTT. The encoded protein is CASSPLDRGTNEKLFF.

The chain combines TRBV2 with TRBJ2-7, with D perhaps being TRBD1 or TRBD2 (6 bases each). V was clipped by 7 bases and J by 3 bases, with 10 bases between them. The CDR3 is 12 residues long. Germline CDR1 is SNHLY and CDR2 is FYNNEI. The CDR3 nucleotides read TGTGCCAGCAAGGGGGGCGACTACGAGCAGTACTTC. Its protein is CASKGGDYEQYF.

The chain links TRBV5-5 to TRBJ1-4; D possibly corresponds to TRBD1 (6 bases). V lost 9 bases and J lost 3, with 15 bases in between. This CDR3 spans 14 amino acids. Germline V gene lookup returns CDR1 SGHKS and CDR2 YYEKEE (reference sequence). CDR3 loop: CATTRGASNEKLFF. The CDR3 DNA is TGTGCCACCACGAGGGGGGCCTCTAATGAAAAACTGTTTTTT.

V is TRBV18 and J is TRBJ1-2, with no clear D. This CDR3 has 15 residues. V was pared by 1 base and J by 0 bases, with 9 bases between. CDR1 is KGHSH and CDR2 is LQKENI in the germline V gene. CDR3 sequence (DNA): TGTGCCAGCTCACCACTGGGTTCTACTAACTATGGCTACACCTTC. Translated, it gives CASSPLGSTNYGYTF. Filled out from reference TRBV18 and TRBJ1-2, the complete variable domain reads NAGVMQNPRHLVRRRGQEARLRCSPMKGHSHVYWYRQLPEEGLKFMVYLQKENIIDESGMPKERFSAEFPKEGPSILRIQQVVRGDSAAYFCASSPLGSTNYGYTFGSGTRLTVV.

The CDR3 here is CASSPHKGTTNTEAFF. Written as DNA, the CDR3 is TGTGCCAGCAGCCCCCACAAAGGGACAACGAACACTGAAGCTTTCTTT. The J gene is TRBJ1-1, the V gene TRBV14; perhaps TRBD1 as D (6 bases). The CDR3 length is 16 residues. V gave up 4 bases and J gave up 1 base, with 16 bases separating them. Germline V gene data show CDR1 as SGHDN and CDR2 as FVKESK.